The 22 T cell receptor beta chains below come from one sample, sequenced in a study of shared clonotypes between healthy human individuals. The repertoire was sequenced with immunoSEQ multiplex PCR; TCRdb's copy has only in-frame clones and lacks some. The table lists around 2.1 million clones, almost 96% of them singletons. The sequencing sample was made of naive CD4+ T cells sorted from blood. As to subset: CD45RA+ positively selected. These receptors all come from a man between 18 and 35 years old in good health.

With respect to this clone: The sample contains more than one DNA sequence encoding this CDR3. The chain combines TRBV30 with TRBJ1-1, with 9 bases that match TRBD1. The length of the CDR3 is 13 residues. CDR1 GTSNPN and CDR2 SVGIG come from the germline V gene (reference sequence). J was trimmed by 4 bases and V by 2 bases; bases with no gene match: 2. CDR3 nucleotide sequence: TGTGCCTGGAGTCAGACAGGGGGCACTGAAGCTTTCTTT. Translation gives CAWSQTGGTEAFF. Looking up the rest from reference TRBV30 and TRBJ1-1 gives the full variable domain: SQTIHQWPATLVQPVGSPLSLECTVEGTSNPNLYWYRQAAGRGLQLLFYSVGIGQISSEVPQNLSASRPQDRQFILSSKKLLLSDSGFYLCAWSQTGGTEAFFGQGTRLTVV.

The chain is built from TRBV7-9 and TRBJ2-3; 9 positions match TRBD1. This CDR3 contains 16 residues. CDR1 and CDR2 (germline): SEHNR, FQNEAQ (reference sequence). Unmatched junction bases numbered 9, after V lost 3 bases and J lost 5 bases. CDR3 amino acids: CASSFHLWDREDTQYF. In nucleotides, the CDR3 is TGTGCCAGCAGCTTCCATCTCTGGGACAGGGAAGATACGCAGTATTTT. Variable domain in full (rest from reference TRBV7-9 and TRBJ2-3): DTGVSQNPRHKITKRGQNVTFRCDPISEHNRLYWYRQTLGQGPEFLTYFQNEAQLEKSRLLSDRFSAERPKGSFSTLEIQRTEQGDSAMYLCASSFHLWDREDTQYFGPGTRLTVL.

About this clone itself: Other DNA sequences in this sample translate to the same CDR3. V usage is TRBV25-1 and J usage is TRBJ2-7, with D unresolved. V lost 4 bases, J lost 1 base, and 8 bases lay in between. Germline assignment: CDR1 MGHDK and CDR2 SYGVNS. The CDR3 is 13 residues long. Here the CDR3 DNA reads TGTGCCAGCAGTGTAACAGCTTCCTACGAGCAGTACTTC. Protein product: CASSVTASYEQYF.

The genes are TRBV5-4 and TRBJ2-3; D is ambiguous. Looked up from germline, CDR1 is SGHNT and CDR2 is YYREEE (reference sequence). The CDR3 is 14 residues long. Trimming left V 4 bases short and J 11 bases short, with 20 bases between. CDR3 DNA sequence: TGTGCCAGCAGCCCCTACGAAGCAACCTCAGGGCAGTATTTT. Translation gives CASSPYEATSGQYF. The complete variable domain, with remaining parts taken from reference TRBV5-4 and TRBJ2-3, reads ETGVTQSPTHLIKTRGQQVTLRCSSQSGHNTVSWYQQALGQGPQFIFQYYREEENGRGNFPPRFSGLQFPNYSSELNVNALELDDSALYLCASSPYEATSGQYFGPGTRLTVL.

CDR3 region: CSAGFANYGYTF. The CDR3 nucleotides read TGCAGCGCAGGGTTCGCGAACTATGGCTACACCTTC. This chain joins TRBV29-1 and TRBJ1-2, with a tentative D call TRBD1 (5 bases). The germline V gene has CDR1 SQVTM and CDR2 ANQGSEA. The V end was cut by 7 bases, the J end by 2 bases, with 11 bases between. The CDR3 sequence is 12 residues long. The whole variable domain, remainder taken from reference TRBV29-1 and TRBJ1-2, is SAVISQKPSRDICQRGTSLTIQCQVDSQVTMMFWYRQQPGQSLTLIATANQGSEATYESGFVIDKFPISRPNLTFSTLTVSNMSPEDSSIYLCSAGFANYGYTFGSGTRLTVV.

This clone was detected only once. The chain couples TRBV6-1 to TRBJ1-1; D gene ambiguous. The length of the CDR3 is 15 residues. V lost 2 bases, J lost 8 bases, and 18 bases lay in between. Per the germline V gene, CDR1 is MNHNS and CDR2 is SASEGT. The CDR3 DNA reads as TGTGCCAGCAGTGAAAACCCTACTATGACCAGGGAAGCTTTCTTT. It codes for CASSENPTMTREAFF.

V gene TRBV11-2 combines with J gene TRBJ2-2; D possibly corresponds to TRBD1 (6 bases). Trimming left V 5 bases short and J 1 base short, with 14 bases between. Germline CDR1 SGHAT, CDR2 FQNNGV. The CDR3 is made up of 16 amino acids. CDR3 bases: TGTGCCAGCAGCGTACAGGGTGACAAGAACACCGGGGAGCTGTTTTTT. It specifies CASSVQGDKNTGELFF.

The rearrangement joins TRBV19 to TRBJ2-7; the match to TRBD1 covers 9 bases. The CDR3 runs to 14 residues. V trimming: 7 bases; J trimming: 2 bases; junction bases outside the gene matches: 6. Germline V CDR1 and CDR2: LNHDA, SQIVND (reference sequence). This CDR3 is CASIGTGPTYEQYF. CDR3 in DNA: TGTGCCAGTATTGGGACAGGGCCGACCTACGAGCAGTACTTC.

This chain uses TRBV25-1 with TRBJ1-1, with D uncertain. The CDR3 runs to 11 residues. V lost 10 bases and J 5 bases, leaving 11 bases between the germline ends. Germline CDR1 reads MGHDK; CDR2 reads SYGVNS. CDR3 sequence (DNA): TGTGCCACCTCCGCTAGGACTGAAGCTTTCTTT. This encodes CATSARTEAFF.

This clone was observed once. V is TRBV5-1 and J is TRBJ1-1; 9 nucleotides align to TRBD1. After removal of 3 bases from V and 5 bases from J, the junction contained 8 bases not matched to a gene. The CDR3 spans 15 residues. Germline values: CDR1 SGHRS, CDR2 YFSETQ. The CDR3 loop reads CASSSGTGTRTEAFF. The DNA for the CDR3 is TGCGCCAGCAGCTCCGGGACAGGGACGAGGACTGAAGCTTTCTTT.

In DNA, the CDR3 is TGTGCCAGCAGCTTGGTGAACGGGAGGGGTTCGGATAATTCACCCCTCCACTTT. Residues: CASSLVNGRGSDNSPLHF. V is TRBV5-4 and J is TRBJ1-6, with D tentatively TRBD1 (5 bases). The CDR3 length is 18 residues. V was shortened by 0 bases and J by 5 bases, with 18 bases between the two germline ends. The germline gives CDR1 SGHNT, CDR2 YYREEE (reference sequence).

The chain combines TRBV7-2 with TRBJ1-2; 7 nucleotides align to TRBD1. The CDR3 totals 15 residues. J gave up 0 bases and V 5 bases, and 6 bases lay outside the gene matches. Germline CDR1 reads SGHTA; CDR2 reads FQGNSA. The CDR3 loop is CASSLWDSTNYGYTF. CDR3 in DNA: TGTGCCAGCAGCCTATGGGACAGTACTAACTATGGCTACACCTTC.

Comments on this clone: The sample carries other DNA sequences with the same CDR3. The chain recombines TRBV7-9 with TRBJ2-5; 9 bases align to TRBD2. The CDR3 sequence is 13 residues long. Trimming took 5 bases from V and 4 from J; bases not matched to a gene: 2. Germline loops: CDR1 SEHNR, CDR2 FQNEAQ (reference sequence). The CDR3 DNA is TGTGCCAGCAGCCTTAGCGGGGGAGAGACCCAGTACTTC. It yields the protein CASSLSGGETQYF.

This sequence joins TRBV9 and TRBJ1-2, with 9 nucleotides matching TRBD1. This CDR3 has 15 amino acids. V lost 0 bases and J lost 9; bases outside the gene matches: 9. Looked up from germline, CDR1 is SGDLS and CDR2 is YYNGEE. In DNA, the CDR3 is TGTGCCAGCAGCGTAGAGGGACAGGGAACGTATAGCTACACCTTC. Translated, it gives CASSVEGQGTYSYTF.

The J gene is TRBJ2-4, the V gene TRBV30, with D hard to call. The CDR3 length is 14 residues. The ends were cut back, 2 bases at V and 0 bases at J, with 8 bases in the middle. The germline V gene has CDR1 GTSNPN and CDR2 SVGIG (reference sequence). Here the CDR3 reads CAWSRALAKNIQYF. The DNA for the CDR3 is TGTGCCTGGAGTCGGGCCTTAGCCAAAAACATTCAGTACTTC.

With regard to this clone: This specimen includes other DNA sequences encoding the same CDR3. The chain recombines TRBV29-1 with TRBJ1-1, with 8 bases identical to TRBD1. Germline lookup yields CDR1 SQVTM and CDR2 ANQGSEA. The V and J ends lost 6 bases and 8 bases, in that order; junction bases with no gene match: 5. CDR3 length: 11 amino acids. The CDR3 sequence: CSVGQGAEAFF. As DNA, the CDR3 is TGCAGCGTCGGACAGGGCGCCGAAGCTTTCTTT. Based on the CDR3 plus reference TRBV29-1 and TRBJ1-1, the full variable domain is SAVISQKPSRDICQRGTSLTIQCQVDSQVTMMFWYRQQPGQSLTLIATANQGSEATYESGFVIDKFPISRPNLTFSTLTVSNMSPEDSSIYLCSVGQGAEAFFGQGTRLTVV.

DNA of the CDR3: TGTGCCAGCAGGGGGGGTGGGCGTCACGAAGCTTTCTTT. Translation gives CASRGGGRHEAFF. The gene calls are TRBV28 and TRBJ1-1; D may be TRBD1 (5 bases). The V gene lost 6 bases and the J gene lost 8 bases, with 16 bases spanning the gap. Per the germline V gene, CDR1 is MDHEN and CDR2 is SYDVKM. This CDR3 region has 13 residues. The full variable domain, rest sourced from reference TRBV28 and TRBJ1-1, is DVKVTQSSRYLVKRTGEKVFLECVQDMDHENMFWYRQDPGLGLRLIYFSYDVKMKEKGDIPEGYSVSREKKERFSLILESASTNQTSMYLCASRGGGRHEAFFGQGTRLTVV.

The rearrangement uses TRBV11-2 and TRBJ1-2; TRBD1 is a possible D gene (5 bases). Trimming took 3 bases from V and 0 from J, leaving 8 bases between them. Germline assignment: CDR1 SGHAT and CDR2 FQNNGV. CDR3 size: 14 residues. The CDR3 loop is CASSLQGSNYGYTF. CDR3 in DNA: TGTGCCAGCAGCTTGCAGGGCTCTAACTATGGCTACACCTTC.

This chain connects TRBV7-9 to TRBJ2-7; tentative D call: TRBD2 (5 bases). Trimming removed 5 bases at V and 7 bases at J, with 15 bases between. The V gene's germline CDR1 is SEHNR and CDR2 FQNEAQ (reference sequence). This CDR3 region has 13 residues. The DNA of the CDR3 is TGTGCCAGCAGCGAAATATACCGGGGAGAGCAGTACTTC. Encoded protein: CASSEIYRGEQYF.

The chain is built from TRBV29-1 and TRBJ1-4; 9 bases match TRBD1. The germline CDR1 and CDR2 sequences are SQVTM and ANQGSEA. CDR3 length equals 14 residues. Germline trimming cut 6 bases from V and 3 bases from J; bases unmatched to any gene: 5. CDR3 sequence: CSVGRQGANEKLFF. The CDR3 DNA sequence: TGCAGCGTCGGACGACAGGGGGCTAATGAAAAACTGTTTTTT.

Comments on this clone: The same CDR3 arises from other DNA sequences in this sample as well. The chain employs TRBV11-2 and TRBJ2-2; D might be TRBD2 (6 bases). This CDR3 has 16 residues. CDR1 is SGHAT, CDR2 FQNNGV, per germline. V lost 2 bases to trimming and J lost 1 base, with 11 bases between them. The DNA of the CDR3 is TGTGCCAGCAGCTTATCGGGCGGGAAGAACACCGGGGAGCTGTTTTTT. Protein sequence: CASSLSGGKNTGELFF.

The chain carries TRBV2 and TRBJ2-3; either TRBD1 or TRBD2 may supply D (5 bases each). Germline-derived CDR1 and CDR2 are SNHLY and FYNNEI. The CDR3 covers 14 residues. V lost 3 bases to trimming and J lost 3 bases, with 10 bases between them. The CDR3, as DNA: TGTGCCAGCAGTGAGGGGGAATGGACAGATACGCAGTATTTT. As protein: CASSEGEWTDTQYF.